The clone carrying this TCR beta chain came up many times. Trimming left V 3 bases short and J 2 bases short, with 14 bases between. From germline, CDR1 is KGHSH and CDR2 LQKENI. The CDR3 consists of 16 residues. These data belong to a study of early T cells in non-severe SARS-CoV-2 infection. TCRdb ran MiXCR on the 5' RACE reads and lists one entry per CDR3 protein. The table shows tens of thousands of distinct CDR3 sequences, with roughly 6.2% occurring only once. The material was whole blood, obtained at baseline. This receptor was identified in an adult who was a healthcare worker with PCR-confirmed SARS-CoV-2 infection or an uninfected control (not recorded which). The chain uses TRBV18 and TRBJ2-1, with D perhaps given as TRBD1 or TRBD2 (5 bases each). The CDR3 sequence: CASSPNRDGTYNEQFF. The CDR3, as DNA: TGTGCCAGCTCACCGAATCGGGACGGAACCTACAATGAGCAGTTCTTC.